This entry concerns a single T cell receptor beta chain. The sample belongs to a study of blood T cell repertoires in COVID-19. Turning to the study itself: Researchers got acute and convalescent COVID-19 samples from the United States, Italy and Spain. In each case, the material was cDNA or gDNA derived from T cells, B-cell-depleted T cells, or PBMCs.

The CDR3 is made up of 14 amino acids. The germline CDR1 and CDR2 sequences are SGHVS and FQNEAQ. V gave up 1 base and J gave up 0 bases, with 4 bases separating them. Under the authors' procedure: Nucleated cell number was recorded as an estimate derived from reference gene primer amplification. Assay: immunoSEQ multiplex PCR; the TCRdb copy retains only in-frame clones and omits some. The DNA was the basis for D and trimming; V, J and clone size are from that table. The table includes about 290,000 clones, around four fifths detected once. The genes are TRBV7-8 and TRBJ1-3; the D is unclear. Sequenced sample: peripheral blood. The TCR sequence derives from a woman in her forties or fifties with active or convalescent COVID-19. The CDR3 spells CASSLEHSGNTIYF. CDR3 DNA sequence: TGTGCCAGCAGCTTAGAACACTCTGGAAACACCATATATTTT. Full variable domain (outside the CDR3, taken from reference TRBV7-8 and TRBJ1-3): GAGVSQSPRYKVAKRGQDVALRCDPISGHVSLFWYQQALGQGPEFLTYFQNEAQLDKSGLPSDRFFAERPEGSVSTLKIQRTQQEDSAVYLCASSLEHSGNTIYFGEGSWLTVV.